The T cell receptor beta chain under discussion was sequenced for a study of T cells in Graves' hyperthyroidism and ophthalmopathy. Turning to the study itself: Peripheral blood specimens were obtained at initial diagnosis, prior to any treatment. Findings and limits, study-wide: In the blood, most expanded thyroid clonotypes above 0.001 appeared as well. Ophthalmopathy was told apart from stable hyperthyroidism by a 13 V-J model.

The CDR3 consists of 14 residues. V lost 3 bases and J lost 6; bases outside the gene matches: 4. The TCR beta CDR3 regions underwent amplification using RNA transcripts as the source. The study used the HTBI primer set for a first-round RT-PCR of the TCR CDR3. TCRdb fed the multiplex PCR reads into MiXCR, producing one record per CDR3 protein. In the table there are about 600,000 distinct CDR3 sequences, 14% of which are singletons. As to this clonotype: Its specificity is unknown.

This chain connects TRBV12-3 or TRBV12-4 to TRBJ1-3, with 8 bases matching TRBD1. The clonotype originates from a woman aged 18-29 years with Graves' ophthalmopathy. The sample comprised blood. The CDR3, as DNA: TGTGCCAGCAGTTTTGGGACAGGATTAAACACCATATATTTT. Its translation: CASSFGTGLNTIYF.